This TCR beta chain was obtained from a study of human T cells and chemical hapten exposure (dated by TCRdb to about 2021). Background for the entire study: For sensitization, 2% DPC in acetone was applied to a 2 cm by 2 cm area of upper inner arm skin. Around 29 alopecia patients provided blood for TCR sequencing at one to four time points (pre-sensitization, 2, 6 and 24 weeks). Libraries were pooled for sequencing, and variation in per-sample TCR yields was attributed mainly to small differences in library volumes within the pool. Blood samples were taken from patients before sensitization (week 0) and at 2, 6 and about 24 weeks after DPC sensitization. Throughout the study period of 20 to 25 weeks, patients also received therapeutic DPC doses to the scalp every week. Alopecia areata with under or over 50% scalp involvement, alopecia totalis and alopecia universalis were represented in the patient cohort, which was mostly female. Patch testing was done on the upper back using Finn chambers containing 0.01% DPC, and results were scored after 6 days according to International Contact Dermatitis Research Group standards. This study followed changes in the peripheral blood TCR repertoire in vivo during primary and secondary sensitization of alopecia patients to the hapten diphenylcyclopropenone (DPC).

The sample holds a few counts of this clonotype. Its antigen target is currently unknown. Base qualities were left out, and no much larger clone turns up one base away. After removal of 0 bases from V and 10 bases from J, the junction retains 11 bases not matched to a gene. CDR3 length: 17 amino acids, cysteine to phenylalanine. The read is trimmed to its CDR3 DNA, 51 bases read in frame from base 1. For CDR1 and CDR2, the germline V gene lists SGHAT and FQNNGV. The time point label, as the study defines it: patch test 2, 6 weeks after DPC sensitization. Reading the label with the study, this specimen's treatment or condition is: therapeutic diphenylcyclopropenone sensitization with weekly scalp DPC. Blood at each patch-test visit was drawn before the patch test was applied. Patients were considered eligible if aged 18 to 70, diagnosed with alopecia and deemed suitable for DPC therapy, and patients were excluded if pregnant. Unfractionated whole blood was collected in Tempus Blood RNA tubes, and total RNA was extracted from that blood.

The method behind the library was RACE. Sequencer: NextSeq 500. During library preparation, unique molecular identifiers were attached to individual cDNA molecules so that TCRs could be counted in a quantitative, reproducible way. Each blood RNA sample was used to sequence both TCR alpha and TCR beta chains. The original methods were these. Samples had a median of about 96,000 TCRs, with a range from roughly 20,000 to 690,600. V, J and CDR3 annotation of the TCR reads was performed with the Decombinator software suite. Every sample was subsampled to the same number of TCRs (28,000) for the PS versus PT1 abundance plots. TCRs were defined as expanded if absent before sensitization and observed at least eight times at the 2-week time point. TCRdb reprocessed the public reads (quality trimming at Q25 with fastp, clone calling with MiXCR) and kept in-frame beta chains. Rows with one shared CDR3 protein collapse into an entry with the most common genes and DNA. The V and J calls come from TCRdb's annotation, not from the publication. In this sample the table shows a few hundred thousand distinct CDR3 sequences, more than 5% of which occur a single time. The ten largest clonotypes hold around 6% of the sample.

Beyond this particular receptor, the publication reports: The number of PT1 expanded TCRs positively correlated with patch test score, significant at thresholds 8, 16 and 32 but not 4. The number of TCRs above 1 in 1000 frequency did not change with DPC sensitization; there was no evidence of global repertoire structure alterations. Repeated subsampling changed both the strength of the expansion versus patch-test correlation and the threshold at which that correlation became significant. Alopecia, a presumed autoimmune disease, was present in all patients, so the immune response of the patients might differ from that of healthy individuals. Expanded TCRs formed significantly more large CDR3 similarity clusters than pre-sensitization or healthy control sets, consistent with antigen-driven responses.

The V and J segments used are TRBV11-2 and TRBJ2-1; 11 middle bases align to TRBD2. This clonotype was obtained from a woman between 18 and 29 years old with alopecia areata. Some clones in this sample may be carry-over from other donors' samples. Sequenced here: whole blood, sampled in connection with sensitization to the hapten diphenylcyclopropenone (DPC). The CDR3 region: CASSLDLGASGGSEQFF. The DNA sequence is TGTGCCAGCAGCTTAGATCTTGGAGCTAGCGGGGGGTCGGAGCAGTTCTTC. Reference TRBV11-2 and TRBJ2-1 proteins supply the regions before and after the CDR3; the full variable domain is: EAGVAQSPRYKIIEKRQSVAFWCNPISGHATLYWYQQILGQGPKLLIQFQNNGVVDDSQLPKDRFSAERLKGVDSTLKIQPAKLEDSAVYLCASSLDLGASGGSEQFFGPGTRLTVL.